The TCR beta chain described here comes from a study of blood T cell repertoires in COVID-19. Measured with immunoSEQ multiplex PCR; TCRdb has only the in-frame clones, and not every one. The data show 200,000 or so clones, 75% to 90% seen once. The sample taken for sequencing was PBMCs or T cells enriched from blood (not recorded which). The clonotype comes from a woman between 40 and 50 years old with acute COVID-19.

The CDR3 reads CAWNIPGGNYGYTF. Here the CDR3 DNA reads TGTGCCTGGAACATCCCCGGGGGGAACTATGGCTACACCTTC. The chain has TRBV30 and TRBJ1-2, with a weak D call TRBD1 (5 bases). Trimming removed 4 bases at V and 2 bases at J, with 14 bases between. CDR1 and CDR2 from the germline V gene are GTSNPN and SVGIG (reference sequence). The CDR3 has 14 residues.